The clone carrying this TCR beta chain occurred a few times. Its specificity is unknown. Germline lookup yields CDR1 SGHDN and CDR2 FVKESK. Trimming removed 1 base from V and 8 bases from J; junction bases left unmatched: 8. CDR3 length: 15 amino acids. TCRdb called the RACE reads again in MiXCR, with one record for every CDR3 protein. Among tens of thousands of distinct CDR3 sequences listed, around 9.9% were seen once. This sample is drawn from a study of human T cells and chemical hapten exposure. Study in general: Scalp application of diphenylcyclopropenone was performed weekly in patients across the entire roughly 25-week study. Study-wide findings and caveats: Alopecia affecting every donor means their immune response may not match healthy people's. TCRs at a frequency above 1 in 1000 stayed unchanged with DPC sensitization. Significantly more large CDR3 similarity clusters arose among expanded TCRs than among controls.

Time point reported: pre-sensitization, week 0. This sample's treatment: therapeutic diphenylcyclopropenone sensitization with weekly scalp DPC. The sequences come from whole blood, collected in connection with sensitization to the hapten diphenylcyclopropenone (DPC). The clonotype was recovered from a woman aged 45-59 years with alopecia areata. Some clones in this sample may be carry-over from other donors' samples. This sequence joins TRBV14 and TRBJ1-2; 9 bases line up with TRBD1. CDR3 protein: CASSQAIGQGYGYTF. In nucleotides, the CDR3 is TGTGCCAGCAGCCAAGCGATTGGACAGGGGTACGGCTACACCTTC.